These T cell receptor beta chains were read from a single sample in a study of CD8+CD57+ T cells in acquired aplastic anemia. TCRdb re-analysed the reads in MiXCR, keeping a single row per CDR3 protein. Altogether 100,000 to 150,000 distinct CDR3 sequences are present, 30% to 45% being singletons, with the ten largest covering over 2%. The sample was sorted CD4+, CD8+, or CD8+CD57+ T cells (not recorded which) from PBMCs. The receptors were sampled from a human donor with aplastic anemia. Both conserved end residues are part of each CDR3. Fields, in order: D gene, clone size, V gene, J gene, CDR3 protein, CDR3 DNA. The D gene is left open where the match is weak. Not all rows give a size; the values are once, few, many and, for expanded clones, a class.

>TRBD1|NA|TRBV5-8|TRBJ1-4
CASSLGTGPNEKLFF
TGTGCCAGCAGCTTGGGGACAGGCCCTAATGAAAAACTGTTTTTT
>NA|NA|TRBV12-3/TRBV12-4|TRBJ1-2
CASSRSGGYTF
TGTGCCAGCAGCCGATCCGGAGGCTACACCTTC
>NA|NA|TRBV29-1|TRBJ2-7
CSVVGGGAPDEQYF
TGCAGCGTTGTTGGAGGGGGCGCCCCCGACGAGCAGTACTTC
>TRBD1|many|TRBV5-1|TRBJ1-2
CASSTQGVGYTF
TGCGCCAGCAGCACGCAGGGGGTCGGCTACACCTTC
>NA|many|TRBV10-3|TRBJ2-7
CAISWEALGLEQYF
TGTGCCATCAGTTGGGAGGCATTGGGGCTGGAGCAGTACTTC
>NA|many|TRBV7-6|TRBJ1-1
CASSLNQMNTEAFF
TGTGCCAGCAGCTTAAACCAAATGAACACTGAAGCTTTCTTT
>TRBD1|NA|TRBV9|TRBJ2-7
CASSVGGQAYYEQYF
TGTGCCAGCAGCGTCGGCGGACAGGCGTACTACGAGCAGTACTTC
>NA|many|TRBV29-1|TRBJ2-3
CSVDPGGDADTQYF
TGCAGCGTTGACCCGGGGGGCGATGCAGATACGCAGTATTTT
>TRBD1|NA|TRBV7-7|TRBJ2-3
CASSLPQGADTQYF
TGTGCCAGCAGCTTACCTCAGGGGGCGGATACGCAGTATTTT
>NA|NA|TRBV7-3|TRBJ2-7
CASSRGLEQYF
TGTGCCAGCAGCCGTGGGCTCGAGCAGTACTTC
>NA|few|TRBV6-1|TRBJ1-1
CASSVPGQPTEAFF
TGTGCCAGCAGTGTTCCGGGACAACCTACTGAAGCTTTCTTT
>NA|many|TRBV4-3|TRBJ2-2
CASSQGAGSNTGELFF
TGCGCCAGCAGCCAAGGGGCAGGGTCGAACACCGGGGAGCTGTTTTTT
>NA|many|TRBV11-2|TRBJ1-2
CASSTASNYGYTF
TGTGCCAGCAGCACGGCCTCTAACTATGGCTACACCTTC
>NA|NA|TRBV6-9|TRBJ1-5
CASSRSGGNQPQHF
TGTGCCAGCAGTCGGTCAGGAGGCAATCAGCCCCAGCATTTT
>NA|NA|TRBV24-1|TRBJ2-1
CATSDRLAEQFF
TGTGCCACCAGTGATCGACTCGCTGAGCAGTTCTTC
>NA|NA|TRBV5-1|TRBJ1-3
CASRTGQLYSGNTIYF
TGCGCCAGCAGAACCGGACAACTGTACTCTGGAAACACCATATATTTT
>NA|many|TRBV20-1|TRBJ1-3
CSASQGWGYSGNTIYF
TGCAGTGCTAGCCAAGGATGGGGTTACTCTGGAAACACCATATATTTT
>NA|NA|TRBV2|TRBJ1-1
CASIAGGNTEAFF
TGTGCCAGCATCGCCGGGGGGAACACTGAAGCTTTCTTT
>TRBD1|NA|TRBV20-1|TRBJ2-3
CSATTGTGIDTQYF
TGCAGTGCAACCACCGGGACAGGGATAGATACGCAGTATTTT
>NA|many|TRBV14|TRBJ2-7
CASSQARTSEQYF
TGTGCCAGCAGCCAAGCCCGTACGAGCGAGCAGTACTTC
>NA|few|TRBV3-1|TRBJ2-2
CASSQLTSRELFF
TGTGCCAGCAGCCAACTGACTAGTCGGGAGCTGTTTTTT
>TRBD1|once|TRBV24-1|TRBJ2-5
CATSDRAGGAETQYF
TGTGCCACCAGTGATAGGGCAGGGGGCGCGGAGACCCAGTACTTC
>NA|many|TRBV12-3/TRBV12-4|TRBJ1-1
CASSTTDTNTEAFF
TGTGCCAGCAGTACGACAGATACCAACACTGAAGCTTTCTTT
>TRBD1|NA|TRBV29-1|TRBJ1-2
CSVREGQGMEGYTF
TGCAGCGTTCGGGAGGGACAGGGGATGGAAGGCTACACCTTC
>NA|many|TRBV20-1|TRBJ1-6
CSARGQGDARSYNSPLHF
TGCAGTGCTAGAGGTCAAGGGGACGCCAGATCTTATAATTCACCCCTCCACTTT
>NA|many|TRBV12-3/TRBV12-4|TRBJ1-4
CASSRQAPEKLFF
TGTGCCAGCAGCCGACAGGCGCCGGAAAAACTGTTTTTT
>TRBD1|few|TRBV15|TRBJ2-7
CATSTPGQAGEQYF
TGTGCCACCAGCACGCCGGGACAGGCCGGGGAGCAGTACTTC
>NA|many|TRBV28|TRBJ1-2
CASSSNYGYTF
TGTGCCAGCAGTTCTAACTATGGCTACACCTTC
>NA|NA|TRBV7-2|TRBJ1-2
CASSLAQGPPRYGYTF
TGTGCCAGCAGCTTAGCCCAGGGTCCCCCTAGGTATGGCTACACCTTC
>NA|many|TRBV4-2|TRBJ1-2
CASSQGIPDIYGYTF
TGTGCCAGCAGCCAAGGTATTCCGGACATCTATGGCTACACCTTC
>NA|many|TRBV4-1|TRBJ2-2
CASSVAGELFF
TGCGCCAGCAGCGTGGCCGGGGAGCTGTTTTTT
>TRBD2|many|TRBV4-1|TRBJ2-5
CASSLRFAGEETQYF
TGCGCCAGCAGCCTTCGTTTTGCGGGGGAGGAGACCCAGTACTTC
>NA|many|TRBV27|TRBJ2-7
CASGPRVGEQYF
TGTGCCAGCGGTCCTAGAGTGGGCGAGCAGTACTTC
>NA|NA|TRBV12-3/TRBV12-4|TRBJ2-7
CASSPDSDEQYF
TGTGCCAGCAGTCCGGACAGCGACGAGCAGTACTTC
>TRBD1|many|TRBV5-1|TRBJ1-1
CASSFRQGARTEAFF
TGCGCCAGCAGCTTTCGACAGGGGGCGAGAACTGAAGCTTTCTTT
>NA|once|TRBV6-2/TRBV6-3|TRBJ1-1
CASSSKVSTEAFF
TGTGCCAGCAGCTCCAAGGTTTCCACTGAAGCTTTCTTT
>NA|NA|TRBV2|TRBJ1-2
CASSRTEGHGCTF
TGTGCCAGCAGTCGGACAGAGGGCCATGGCTGCACCTTC
>NA|many|TRBV19|TRBJ1-1
CASSIVQNTEAFF
TGTGCCAGTAGTATAGTCCAGAACACTGAAGCTTTCTTT
>TRBD2|NA|TRBV12-3/TRBV12-4|TRBJ2-2
CASSFARGEYGELFF
TGTGCCAGCAGTTTTGCGCGGGGGGAGTACGGGGAGCTGTTTTTT
>NA|many|TRBV24-1|TRBJ1-2
CATSDFERNYGYTF
TGTGCCACCAGTGATTTTGAAAGGAACTATGGCTACACCTTC
>NA|many|TRBV5-4|TRBJ1-1
CASSWGLETEAFF
TGTGCCAGCAGCTGGGGATTAGAGACTGAAGCTTTCTTT
>NA|NA|TRBV29-1|TRBJ1-2
CSASRLGSGGYTF
TGCAGCGCCTCACGTTTAGGAAGTGGAGGCTACACCTTC
>NA|many|TRBV30|TRBJ1-6
CAWMAGSSYNSPLHF
TGTGCCTGGATGGCGGGGAGCTCCTATAATTCACCCCTCCACTTT
>NA|many|TRBV20-1|TRBJ1-1
CSARSGGRTEAFF
TGCAGTGCTAGATCTGGGGGTCGGACTGAAGCTTTCTTT
>NA|many|TRBV7-8|TRBJ1-4
CASSFWTGNEKLFF
TGTGCCAGCAGCTTTTGGACGGGTAATGAAAAACTGTTTTTT
>NA|NA|TRBV15|TRBJ1-4
CATSNGPPHRGEKLFF
TGTGCCACCAGCAATGGACCCCCCCACAGAGGTGAAAAACTGTTTTTT
>NA|NA|TRBV4-3|TRBJ1-6
CASSQDRTSSPLHF
TGCGCCAGCAGCCAAGATCGGACCAGTTCACCCCTCCACTTT
>TRBD1|NA|TRBV19|TRBJ1-6
CASTGQVGSLHF
TGTGCCAGTACCGGACAGGTTGGGAGCCTCCACTTT